This T cell receptor (beta chain) was documented in a study of PD-1 blockade in mismatch repair-deficient tumors. Across the whole study: All were previously treated, progressing patients with eleven to twelve mismatch repair-deficient cancer types.

Mismatch repair deficiency was confirmed in all patients, by PCR or immunohistochemistry. The TCR-sequenced patients were a few responders to pembrolizumab. A remark on this clone: What it binds is not known.

Repertoires were generated with immunoSEQ multiplex PCR, while TCRdb's copy carries only in-frame clones and drops some. Among under 85,000 clones listed, more than 75% were seen once. Germline V lookup: CDR1 SGHRS, CDR2 YFSETQ. The germline V and J ends were trimmed by 4 bases and 4 bases, with 17 bases remaining between them. CDR3 length: 15 amino acids. Study-level results: Rapid post-treatment expansion, then contraction, generally preceding radiologic response, marked tumor-resident clones.

The chain combines TRBV5-1 with TRBJ1-1; possibly TRBD1 for D (5 bases). The source material was peripheral blood, sampled 2 weeks after starting pembrolizumab. This clonotype was sampled from an adult with mismatch repair-deficient cancer. The CDR3 sequence: CASSARGAGGTEAFF. The CDR3 nucleotides read TGCGCCAGCAGCGCCCGCGGGGCCGGCGGCACTGAAGCTTTCTTT. Full variable domain (remainder filled in from reference TRBV5-1 and TRBJ1-1): KAGVTQTPRYLIKTRGQQVTLSCSPISGHRSVSWYQQTPGQGLQFLFEYFSETQRNKGNFPGRFSGRQFSNSRSEMNVSTLELGDSALYLCASSARGAGGTEAFFGQGTRLTVV.